Here is one T cell receptor (beta chain) with its context. Its specificity is unknown. This specimen comes from a study of T cells expressing NK-cell markers. About the research overall: Sorted CD3+CD56-NKG2C+, CD3+CD56+NKG2C- and CD3+CD56+NKG2C+ T cells were the source of the TCR beta repertoires. Study-level points and caveats: About 1.0-8% of CD8+ T cells in about six donors belonged to dominant NKG2C+ clonotypes. The same clonotypes also predominated in the CD3+CD56-NKG2C+ fraction of several donors.

TCRdb reanalyzed the 5' RACE reads, giving one entry per CDR3 protein sequence and no DNA. The table for this sample gives about 550,000 distinct CDR3 sequences. The CDR3 is 15 amino acids. The germline V gene has CDR1 SQVTM and CDR2 ANQGSEA. This chain joins TRBV29-1 and TRBJ2-3; checking the TCRdb D call of TRBD1 is not possible without DNA. Sequenced sample: blood T cells: a sorted CD56 or NKG2C T cell subset, CD4+ or CD8+ T cells, or bulk PBMC T cells (not recorded which). The sequence came from a man aged 18-30 years in good health. The CDR3 is CSVEGNRDSTDTQYF.